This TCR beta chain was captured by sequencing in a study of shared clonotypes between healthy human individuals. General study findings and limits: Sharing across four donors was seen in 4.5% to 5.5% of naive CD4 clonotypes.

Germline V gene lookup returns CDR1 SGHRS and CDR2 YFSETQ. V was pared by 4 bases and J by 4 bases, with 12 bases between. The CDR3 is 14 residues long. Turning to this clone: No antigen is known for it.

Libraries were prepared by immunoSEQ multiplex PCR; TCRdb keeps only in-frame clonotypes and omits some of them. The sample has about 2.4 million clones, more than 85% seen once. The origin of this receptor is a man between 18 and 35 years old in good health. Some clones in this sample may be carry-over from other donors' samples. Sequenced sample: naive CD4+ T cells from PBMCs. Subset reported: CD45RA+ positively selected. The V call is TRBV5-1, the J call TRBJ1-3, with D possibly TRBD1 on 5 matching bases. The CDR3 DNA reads TGCGCCAGCAGCGTCGGGACGGAGGGAAACACCATATATTTT. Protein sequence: CASSVGTEGNTIYF. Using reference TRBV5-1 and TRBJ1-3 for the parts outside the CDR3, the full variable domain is KAGVTQTPRYLIKTRGQQVTLSCSPISGHRSVSWYQQTPGQGLQFLFEYFSETQRNKGNFPGRFSGRQFSNSRSEMNVSTLELGDSALYLCASSVGTEGNTIYFGEGSWLTVV.